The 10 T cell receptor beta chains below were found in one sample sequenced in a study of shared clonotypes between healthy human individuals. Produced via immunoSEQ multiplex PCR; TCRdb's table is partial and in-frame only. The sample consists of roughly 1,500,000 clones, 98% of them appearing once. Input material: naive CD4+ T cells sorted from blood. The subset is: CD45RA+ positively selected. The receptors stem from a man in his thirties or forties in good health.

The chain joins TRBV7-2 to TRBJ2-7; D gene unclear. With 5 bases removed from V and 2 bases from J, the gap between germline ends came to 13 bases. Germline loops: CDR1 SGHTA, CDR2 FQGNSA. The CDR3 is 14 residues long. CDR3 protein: CASSPDGSTYEQYF. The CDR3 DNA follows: TGTGCCAGCAGCCCGGACGGATCAACCTACGAGCAGTACTTC.

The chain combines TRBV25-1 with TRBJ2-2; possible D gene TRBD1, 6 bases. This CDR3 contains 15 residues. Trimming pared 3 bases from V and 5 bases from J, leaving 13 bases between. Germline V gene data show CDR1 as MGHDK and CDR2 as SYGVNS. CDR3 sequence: CASSDPITGTGELFF. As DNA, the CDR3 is TGTGCCAGCAGTGACCCAATTACAGGGACCGGGGAGCTGTTTTTT.

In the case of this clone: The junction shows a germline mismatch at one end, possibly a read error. The CDR3 DNA reads TGTGCCAGCACCTTACTAGCGGGAGATGCAGATACGCAGTATTTT. It codes for CASTLLAGDADTQYF. The chain employs TRBV7-9 and TRBJ2-3; the match to TRBD2 covers 11 bases. The CDR3 has 15 amino acids. The V gene's germline CDR1 is SEHNR and CDR2 FQNEAQ (reference sequence).

The CDR3 region is CASSPLGQATNTGELFF. The CDR3 DNA reads as TGTGCCAGCTCACCACTGGGACAGGCGACGAACACCGGGGAGCTGTTTTTT. The genes are TRBV18 and TRBJ2-2; 8 bases line up with TRBD1. Germline V CDR1 and CDR2: KGHSH, LQKENI. J gave up 0 bases and V 1 base, and 4 bases lay outside the gene matches. This CDR3 has 17 amino acids.

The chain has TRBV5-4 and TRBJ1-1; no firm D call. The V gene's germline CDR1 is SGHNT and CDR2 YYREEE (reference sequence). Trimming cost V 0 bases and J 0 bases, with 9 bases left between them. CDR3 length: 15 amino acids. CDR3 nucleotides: TGTGCCAGCAGCTTGGGAATTTCGGTGAACACTGAAGCTTTCTTT. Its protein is CASSLGISVNTEAFF.

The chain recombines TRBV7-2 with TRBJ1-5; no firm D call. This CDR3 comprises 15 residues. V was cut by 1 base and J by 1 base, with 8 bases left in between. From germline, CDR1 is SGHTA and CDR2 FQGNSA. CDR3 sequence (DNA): TGTGCCAGCAGCTTAGTCAAGTCAAGCAATCAGCCCCAGCATTTT. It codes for CASSLVKSSNQPQHF.

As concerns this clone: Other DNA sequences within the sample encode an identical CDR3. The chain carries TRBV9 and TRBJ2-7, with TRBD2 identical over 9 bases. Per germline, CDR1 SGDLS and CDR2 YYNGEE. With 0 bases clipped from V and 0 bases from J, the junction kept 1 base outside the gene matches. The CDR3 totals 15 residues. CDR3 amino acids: CASSVGSGSSYEQYF. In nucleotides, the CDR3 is TGTGCCAGCAGCGTAGGTAGCGGGAGCTCCTACGAGCAGTACTTC.

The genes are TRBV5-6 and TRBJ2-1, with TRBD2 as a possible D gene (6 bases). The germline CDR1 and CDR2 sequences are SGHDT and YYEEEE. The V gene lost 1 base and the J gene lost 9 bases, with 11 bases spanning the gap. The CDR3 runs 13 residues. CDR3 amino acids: CASSLLLSGEQFF. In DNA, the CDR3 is TGTGCCAGCAGCTTGTTGCTTAGCGGTGAGCAGTTCTTC.

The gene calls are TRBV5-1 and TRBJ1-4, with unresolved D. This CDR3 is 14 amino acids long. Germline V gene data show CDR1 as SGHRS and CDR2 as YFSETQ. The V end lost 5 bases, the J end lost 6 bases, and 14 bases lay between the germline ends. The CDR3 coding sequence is TGCGCCAGCAGTTTCAAGGGCATAGATGAAAAACTGTTTTTT. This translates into CASSFKGIDEKLFF.

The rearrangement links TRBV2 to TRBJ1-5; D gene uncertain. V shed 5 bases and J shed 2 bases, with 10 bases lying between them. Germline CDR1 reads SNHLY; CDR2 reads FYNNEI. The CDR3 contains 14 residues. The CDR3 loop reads CASSFPSGNQPQHF. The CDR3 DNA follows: TGTGCCAGCAGTTTTCCATCGGGCAATCAGCCCCAGCATTTT.